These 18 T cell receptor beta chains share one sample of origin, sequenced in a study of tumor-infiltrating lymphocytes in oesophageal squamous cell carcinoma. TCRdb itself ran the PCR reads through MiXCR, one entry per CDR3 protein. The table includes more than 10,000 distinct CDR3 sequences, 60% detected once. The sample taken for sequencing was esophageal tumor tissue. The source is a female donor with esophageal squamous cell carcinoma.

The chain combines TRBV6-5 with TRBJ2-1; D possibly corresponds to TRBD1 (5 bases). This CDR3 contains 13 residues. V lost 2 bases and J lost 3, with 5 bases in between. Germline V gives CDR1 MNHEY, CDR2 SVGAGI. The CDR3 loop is CASSYDSYNEQFF. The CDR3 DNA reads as TGTGCCAGCAGTTACGACAGCTACAATGAGCAGTTCTTC.

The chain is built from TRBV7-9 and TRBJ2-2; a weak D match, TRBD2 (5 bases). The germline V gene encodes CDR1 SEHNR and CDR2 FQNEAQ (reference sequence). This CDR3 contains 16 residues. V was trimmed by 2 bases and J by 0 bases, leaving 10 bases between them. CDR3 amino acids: CASSLSSAANTGELFF. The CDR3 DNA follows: TGTGCCAGCAGCTTAAGTAGCGCCGCGAACACCGGGGAGCTGTTTTTT.

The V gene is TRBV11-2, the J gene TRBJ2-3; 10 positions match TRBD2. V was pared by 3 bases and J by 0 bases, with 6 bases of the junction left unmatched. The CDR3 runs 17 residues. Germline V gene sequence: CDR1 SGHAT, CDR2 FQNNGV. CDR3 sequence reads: CASSFVAGGTSTDTQYF. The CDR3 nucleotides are TGTGCCAGCAGCTTTGTAGCGGGGGGCACTAGCACAGATACGCAGTATTTT.

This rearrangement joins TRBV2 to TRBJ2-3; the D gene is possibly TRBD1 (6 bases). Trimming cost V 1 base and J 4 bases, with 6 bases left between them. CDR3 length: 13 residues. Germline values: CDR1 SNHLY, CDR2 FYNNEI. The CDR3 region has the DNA TGTGCCAGCAGTGAAGAGGGGGCAGATACGCAGTATTTT. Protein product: CASSEEGADTQYF.

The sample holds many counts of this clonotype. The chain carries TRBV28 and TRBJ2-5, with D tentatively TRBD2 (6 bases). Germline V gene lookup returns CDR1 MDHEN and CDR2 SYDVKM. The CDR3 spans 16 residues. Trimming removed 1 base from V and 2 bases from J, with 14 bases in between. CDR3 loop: CASSLYGGGRQETQYF. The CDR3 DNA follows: TGTGCCAGCAGTTTATACGGGGGAGGCCGACAAGAGACCCAGTACTTC.

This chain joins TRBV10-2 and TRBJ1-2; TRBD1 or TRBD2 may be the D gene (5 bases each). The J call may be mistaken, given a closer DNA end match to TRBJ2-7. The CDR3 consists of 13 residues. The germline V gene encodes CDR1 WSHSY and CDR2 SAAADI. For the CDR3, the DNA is TGCGCCAGCAGTCGTCAGGGAGACTACGAGCAGTACTTC. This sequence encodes CASSRQGDYEQYF.

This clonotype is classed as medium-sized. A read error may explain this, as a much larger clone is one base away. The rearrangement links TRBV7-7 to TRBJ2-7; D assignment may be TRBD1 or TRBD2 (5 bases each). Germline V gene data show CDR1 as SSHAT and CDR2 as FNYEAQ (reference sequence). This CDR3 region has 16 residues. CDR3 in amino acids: CASSPTSGPFGNEQYF. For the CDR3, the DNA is TGTGCTAGCAGCCCGACTTCGGGGCCTTTCGGTAATGAGCAGTACTTC.

The CDR3 spells CASSSTSRGYEQFF. For the CDR3, the DNA is TGTGCCAGCAGTTCAACCTCACGAGGCTACGAGCAGTTCTTC. The chain is built from TRBV7-2 and TRBJ2-7; D gene uncertain. The J call is doubtful: the DNA matches TRBJ2-1 better. In germline, CDR1 is SGHTA, CDR2 FQGNSA. This CDR3 has 14 amino acids.

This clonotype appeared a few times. The CDR3: CASSQEDTTYEQYF. In DNA, the CDR3 is TGTGCCAGCAGCCAAGAAGACACTACCTACGAGCAGTACTTC. The gene calls are TRBV3-1 and TRBJ2-7; D gene uncertain. The V gene's germline CDR1 is LGHDT and CDR2 YNNKEL (reference sequence). V dropped 0 bases and J dropped 2 bases, with 8 bases sitting between them. The CDR3 extends over 14 amino acids.

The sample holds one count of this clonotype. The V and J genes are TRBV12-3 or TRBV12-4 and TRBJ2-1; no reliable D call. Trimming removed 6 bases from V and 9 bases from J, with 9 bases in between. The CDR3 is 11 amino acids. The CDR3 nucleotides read TGTGCCAGCAGCCCAGGAGTTGAGCAGTTCTTC. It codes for CASSPGVEQFF.

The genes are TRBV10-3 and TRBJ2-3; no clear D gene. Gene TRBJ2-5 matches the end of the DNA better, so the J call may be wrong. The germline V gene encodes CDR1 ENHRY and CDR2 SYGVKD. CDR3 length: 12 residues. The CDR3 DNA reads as TGTGCCATCAGTGCAGGACAAGAGACCCAGTACTTC. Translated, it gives CAISAGQETQYF.

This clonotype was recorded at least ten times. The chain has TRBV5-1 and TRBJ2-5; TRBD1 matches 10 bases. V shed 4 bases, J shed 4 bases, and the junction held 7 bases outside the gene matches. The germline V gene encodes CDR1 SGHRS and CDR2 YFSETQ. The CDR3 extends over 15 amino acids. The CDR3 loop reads CASSTGTGVVETQYF. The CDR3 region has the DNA TGCGCCAGCAGCACCGGGACAGGGGTGGTAGAGACCCAGTACTTC.

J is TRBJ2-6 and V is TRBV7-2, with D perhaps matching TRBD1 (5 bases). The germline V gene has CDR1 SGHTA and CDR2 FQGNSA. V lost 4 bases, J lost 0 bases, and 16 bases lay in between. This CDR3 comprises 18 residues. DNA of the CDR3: TGTGCCAGCAGCTACCCTTTTGGACACCACTCTGGGGCCAACGTCCTGACTTTC. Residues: CASSYPFGHHSGANVLTF. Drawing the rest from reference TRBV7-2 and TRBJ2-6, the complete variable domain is GAGVSQSPSNKVTEKGKDVELRCDPISGHTALYWYRQSLGQGLEFLIYFQGNSAPDKSGLPSDRFSAERTGGSVSTLTIQRTQQEDSAVYLCASSYPFGHHSGANVLTFGAGSRLTVL.

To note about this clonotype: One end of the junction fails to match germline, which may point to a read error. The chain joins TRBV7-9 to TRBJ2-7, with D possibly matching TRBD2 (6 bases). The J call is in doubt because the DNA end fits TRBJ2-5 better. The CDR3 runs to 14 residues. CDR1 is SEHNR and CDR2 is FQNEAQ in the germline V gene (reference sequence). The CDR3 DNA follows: TGTGCTAGCAGCTTGCAGGGAGGCGGAGGGACCCAGTACTTC. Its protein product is CASSLQGGGGTQYF.

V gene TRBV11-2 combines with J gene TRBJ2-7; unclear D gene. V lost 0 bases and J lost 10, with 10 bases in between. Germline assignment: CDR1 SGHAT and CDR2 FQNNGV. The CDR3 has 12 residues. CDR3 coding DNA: TGTGCCAGCAGCTTAGATACCGTCGCCCAGTACTTC. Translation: CASSLDTVAQYF.

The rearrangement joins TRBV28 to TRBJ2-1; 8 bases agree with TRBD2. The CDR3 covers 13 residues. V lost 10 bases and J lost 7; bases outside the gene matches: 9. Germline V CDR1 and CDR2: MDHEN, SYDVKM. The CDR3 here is CATRVAGRNEQFF. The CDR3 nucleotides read TGTGCCACCCGGGTAGCGGGACGTAATGAGCAGTTCTTC.

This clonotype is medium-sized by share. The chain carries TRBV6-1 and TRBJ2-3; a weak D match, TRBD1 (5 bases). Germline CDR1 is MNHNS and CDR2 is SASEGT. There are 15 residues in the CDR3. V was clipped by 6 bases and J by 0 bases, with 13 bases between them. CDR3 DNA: TGTGCCAGCAGGAAGACTGGGGCTAGCACAGATACGCAGTATTTT. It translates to CASRKTGASTDTQYF.

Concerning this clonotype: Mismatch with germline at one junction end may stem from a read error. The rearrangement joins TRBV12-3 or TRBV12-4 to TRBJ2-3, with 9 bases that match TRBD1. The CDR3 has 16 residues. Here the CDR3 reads CANSYRTGDDIGELYF. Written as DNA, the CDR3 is TGTGCCAACAGTTACCGGACAGGGGATGACATCGGGGAGCTGTATTTT.